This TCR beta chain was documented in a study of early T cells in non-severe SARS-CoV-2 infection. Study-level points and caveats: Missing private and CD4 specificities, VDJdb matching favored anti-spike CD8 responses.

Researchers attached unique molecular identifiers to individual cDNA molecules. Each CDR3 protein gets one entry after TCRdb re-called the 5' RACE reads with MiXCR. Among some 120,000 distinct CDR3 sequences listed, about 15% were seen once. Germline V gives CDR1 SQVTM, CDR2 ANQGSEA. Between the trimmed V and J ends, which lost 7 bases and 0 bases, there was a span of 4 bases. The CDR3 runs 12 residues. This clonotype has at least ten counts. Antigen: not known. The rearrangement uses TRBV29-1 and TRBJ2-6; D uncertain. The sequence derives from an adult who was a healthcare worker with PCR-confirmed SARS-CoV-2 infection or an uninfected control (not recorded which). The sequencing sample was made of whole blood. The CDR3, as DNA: TGCAGCGCTGTCTCTGGGGCCAACGTCCTGACTTTC. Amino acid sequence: CSAVSGANVLTF.